This T cell receptor (beta chain) was identified during a study of T cells in Graves' hyperthyroidism and ophthalmopathy. Notes on the study in general: The model identified upcoming ophthalmopathy a median about 7.1 months ahead of onset. Most expanded thyroid clonotypes above 0.001 also appeared in blood. A 13 V-J model separated ophthalmopathy from stable hyperthyroidism.

Amplification targeted TCR beta CDR3 regions from RNA transcripts. With the HTBI primer set, the TCR CDR3 went through a first round of RT-PCR. TCRdb recomputed calls from the multiplex PCR reads with MiXCR, one row per CDR3 protein. The data hold under 400,000 distinct CDR3 sequences, with around 14% observed a single time. This clonotype was found a few times. Its antigen remains unknown. This clonotype was sampled from a woman aged 18-29 years with Graves' hyperthyroidism. The specimen sequenced was blood.

CDR3 in amino acids: CSARELGSSSSPYNEQFF. CDR3 sequence (DNA): TGCAGTGCTAGAGAGCTCGGGAGCTCCTCGAGCCCCTACAATGAGCAGTTCTTC. The genes are TRBV20-1 and TRBJ2-1, with TRBD2 as a possible D gene (6 bases). The CDR3 consists of 18 residues. The germline gives CDR1 DFQATT, CDR2 SNEGSKA (reference sequence). V was shortened by 0 bases and J by 2 bases, with 20 bases between the two germline ends.